Listed below are T cell receptor beta chains from one sample, sequenced in a study of T-cell memory formation after mild COVID-19. TCRdb redid the calling of the 5' RACE reads with MiXCR, one entry per CDR3 protein. The sample gives a few hundred thousand distinct CDR3 sequences, about 24% of which show up once; 8.8% is in the top ten. Sequencing was done on a sample of PBMCs or a T cell subset sorted from them (not recorded which). These receptors came from an adult woman who had mild COVID-19 (a few samples of this study predate the infection). Cell type and time point are not known. CDR3s leave out the opening cysteine and the closing phenylalanine or tryptophan. Fields, in order: V gene, D gene, CDR3 protein. The D gene is left open where the match is weak.

>TRBV12-3/TRBV12-4|TRBD2
ASSLLAGGPNNEQF
>TRBV15|NA
ATSLLALRGFETQY
>TRBV27|NA
ASALSYNEQF
>TRBV4-2|NA
ASSQAELRGVSTGELF
>TRBV5-1|TRBD1
ASSPVGQVDEKLF
>TRBV7-2|TRBD1
ASRGTGNNEQF
>TRBV20-1|NA
SAFLGNTIY
>TRBV27|TRBD1
ASSPYSGQGSYNEQF
>TRBV7-2|NA
ASSLNSPQDQETQY
>TRBV12-3/TRBV12-4|NA
ASSFQAAGTEAF
>TRBV12-3/TRBV12-4|NA
ASSLVMGQPQH
>TRBV11-3|TRBD2
ASSFPGLPTYNEQF
>TRBV4-2|TRBD2
ASSQETSGDMNTGELF